Below are 15 T cell receptor beta chains sequenced from a single sample in a study of T cells in localized non-small cell lung cancer. Clones were sequenced by immunoSEQ multiplex PCR, and TCRdb holds only the in-frame ones, with some missing. The data show 1,200 or so clones, approximately 40% seen once. The sequencing here drew on normal lung tissue next to the tumor, taken before any cancer treatment. The receptors were gathered from a woman aged 40 to 75 with stage I lung adenocarcinoma.

This clone was counted a few times. The read ends 1 residue shy of where the CDR3 ends; the end is completed using the germline J gene. The genes are TRBV6-1 and TRBJ1-1, with D maybe TRBD1 (6 bases). Trimming took 1 base from V and 10 from J, leaving 19 bases between them. Per germline, CDR1 MNHNS and CDR2 SASEGT. CDR3 length: 15 residues. The covered CDR3 bases are TGTGCCAGCAGTGAAGGGTCCCGACAGGCGCCCCGAGCTTTC. This sequence encodes CASSEGSRQAPRAF. The CDR3 as a whole reads CASSEGSRQAPRAFF.

V usage is TRBV2 and J usage is TRBJ2-1; 7 bases fit TRBD2. CDR1 is SNHLY and CDR2 is FYNNEI in the germline V gene. The CDR3 spans 13 residues. Losses at the gene ends were 6 bases for V and 10 bases for J; bases not matched to a gene: 9. CDR3 region: CASSPGLDTEQFF. The CDR3 coding sequence is TGTGCCAGCAGCCCCGGACTAGACACGGAGCAGTTCTTC.

There are a few counts of this clone. The chain recombines TRBV6-8 with TRBJ2-3; 9 bases are a match to TRBD1. Per the germline V gene, CDR1 is MNHGY and CDR2 is SAAAGT. The V gene end was trimmed by 5 bases and the J gene end by 6 bases; junction bases not matched to a gene: 6. The CDR3 is 14 amino acids. CDR3 region: CASSIGTGIDTQYF. CDR3 coding DNA: TGTGCCAGCAGTATAGGGACAGGGATCGATACGCAGTATTTT.

The chain links TRBV18 to TRBJ2-3; 14 nucleotides agree with TRBD2. With V trimmed by 3 bases and J by 7 bases, 3 bases remained unmatched. CDR3 size: 15 residues. From germline, CDR1 is KGHSH and CDR2 LQKENI. For the CDR3, the DNA is TGTGCCAGCTCACCGGGACTAGCGGGGGTAAATACGCAGTATTTT. This codes for CASSPGLAGVNTQYF.

This chain links TRBV11-3 with TRBJ1-3; 7 positions match TRBD1. The CDR3 has 16 amino acids. V shed 3 bases, J shed 0 bases, and the junction held 5 bases outside the gene matches. The V gene's germline CDR1 is SGHNT and CDR2 YENEEA. This chain's CDR3 is CASSLTGSSSGNTIYF. The DNA for the CDR3 is TGTGCCAGCAGCTTGACAGGGTCCAGCTCTGGAAACACCATATATTTT.

The chain recombines TRBV6-8 with TRBJ1-1; D is possibly TRBD1 (5 bases). Germline V CDR1 and CDR2: MNHGY, SAAAGT. This CDR3 contains 14 residues. V dropped 5 bases and J dropped 4 bases, with 14 bases sitting between them. In DNA, the CDR3 is TGTGCCAGCAGTGGGGGGAATGAGGCCACTGAAGCTTTCTTT. Residues: CASSGGNEATEAFF.

By sample fraction, this clone is medium-sized (0.01 to 0.1%). The chain recombines TRBV2 with TRBJ1-4; 7 positions match TRBD1. J was trimmed by 5 bases and V by 3 bases; bases with no gene match: 3. The germline V gene encodes CDR1 SNHLY and CDR2 FYNNEI. The CDR3 is 14 amino acids. The CDR3 DNA is TGTGCCAGCAGTGATGGGACAGTCAATGAAAAACTGTTTTTT. Amino acids: CASSDGTVNEKLFF. Filled out from reference TRBV2 and TRBJ1-4, the complete variable domain reads EPEVTQTPSHQVTQMGQEVILRCVPISNHLYFYWYRQILGQKVEFLVSFYNNEISEKSEIFDDQFSVERPDGSNFTLKIRSTKLEDSAMYFCASSDGTVNEKLFFGSGTQLSVL.

This clone was observed a few times. This rearrangement joins TRBV6-8 to TRBJ2-5; 11 bases align to TRBD2. V lost 4 bases and J lost 3; bases outside the gene matches: 1. The CDR3 spans 14 residues. CDR1 MNHGY and CDR2 SAAAGT come from the germline V gene. CDR3 amino acids: CASSSLAGEETQYF. Written as DNA, the CDR3 is TGTGCCAGCAGTTCACTAGCGGGAGAAGAGACCCAGTACTTC.

By share, this clone ranks as large (0.1 to 1%). The V call is TRBV19, the J call TRBJ2-3; 11 bases are shared with TRBD2. J was trimmed by 6 bases and V by 5 bases; bases with no gene match: 4. The germline gives CDR1 LNHDA, CDR2 SQIVND (reference sequence). This CDR3 spans 14 amino acids. Written as DNA, the CDR3 is TGTGCCAGTAGTCTAGCGGGAGGCCAGGATACGCAGTATTTT. It yields the protein CASSLAGGQDTQYF.

The chain links TRBV19 to TRBJ2-1; weak D call: TRBD2 (7 bases). The germline V and J ends were trimmed by 7 bases and 3 bases, with 25 bases remaining between them. Germline V CDR1 and CDR2: LNHDA, SQIVND (reference sequence). The CDR3 runs to 18 residues. The chain's CDR3 is CASTLLERGAIFYNEQFF. The CDR3 DNA reads TGTGCCAGTACGCTTCTCGAACGGGGGGCAATTTTCTACAATGAGCAGTTCTTC.

The chain recombines TRBV4-1 with TRBJ1-1; no clear D gene. From germline, CDR1 is MGHRA and CDR2 YSYEKL. This CDR3 spans 15 amino acids. The ends were cut back, 0 bases at V and 3 bases at J, with 11 bases in the middle. The CDR3 spells CASSQDYGRDTEAFF. The CDR3, as DNA: TGCGCCAGCAGCCAAGATTACGGGCGGGACACTGAAGCTTTCTTT.

Remarks on this clone: Sequencing ends 1 residue short of the CDR3 end; the germline J gene provides the rest. The rearrangement joins TRBV6-1 to TRBJ1-3; D remains unclear. V was shortened by 0 bases and J by 0 bases, with 6 bases between the two germline ends. This CDR3 spans 15 amino acids. Per the germline V gene, CDR1 is MNHNS and CDR2 is SASEGT. CDR3: CASSEATGSGNTIYF. CDR3 DNA (partial): TGTGCCAGCAGTGAAGCGACGGGCTCTGGAAACACCATATAT.

This clone showed up just a few times. The rearrangement joins TRBV9 to TRBJ2-3; TRBD2 agrees at 7 bases. CDR3 size: 15 residues. Trimming at V came to 0 bases and at J to 2 bases, leaving 3 bases not matched to a gene. Germline CDR1 and CDR2: SGDLS and YYNGEE. CDR3 in DNA: TGTGCCAGCAGCGTAGAGCTAGCGGACACAGATACGCAGTATTTT. Amino acid sequence: CASSVELADTDTQYF.

The gene calls are TRBV19 and TRBJ2-7; D uncertain. There are 15 residues in the CDR3. The V and J ends lost 3 bases and 4 bases respectively, with 16 bases between them. In germline, CDR1 is LNHDA, CDR2 SQIVND (reference sequence). The CDR3 loop is CASSMVRAIEYEQYF. The CDR3 region has the DNA TGTGCCAGTAGTATGGTAAGGGCTATTGAATACGAGCAGTACTTC.

This clone has a handful of counts. This chain uses TRBV11-3 with TRBJ2-1; tentatively, D is TRBD1 (6 bases). The CDR3 runs to 14 residues. Germline V gene data show CDR1 as SGHNT and CDR2 as YENEEA. Trimming pared 5 bases from V and 4 bases from J, leaving 12 bases between. CDR3 sequence reads: CASSPQGWYNEQFF. For the CDR3, the DNA is TGTGCCAGCAGCCCACAGGGTTGGTACAATGAGCAGTTCTTC.